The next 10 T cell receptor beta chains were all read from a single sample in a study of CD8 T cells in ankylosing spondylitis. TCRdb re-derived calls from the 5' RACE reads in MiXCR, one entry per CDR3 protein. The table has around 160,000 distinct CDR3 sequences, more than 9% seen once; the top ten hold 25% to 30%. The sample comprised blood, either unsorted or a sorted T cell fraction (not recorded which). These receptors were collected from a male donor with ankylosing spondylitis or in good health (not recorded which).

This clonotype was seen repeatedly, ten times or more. In nucleotides, the CDR3 is TGCGCCAGCAGCTTGACCCGGGGGGTAGAGACCCAGTACTTC. Its translation is CASSLTRGVETQYF. V is TRBV5-1 and J is TRBJ2-5; 7 nucleotides line up with TRBD2. The germline V gene encodes CDR1 SGHRS and CDR2 YFSETQ. V shed 1 base and J 4 bases; nucleotides not matched to a gene: 4. The CDR3 runs 14 residues.

The CDR3 loop reads CASSPGSMVTDTQYF. The CDR3, as DNA: TGTGCCAGCAGCCCAGGATCGATGGTCACAGATACGCAGTATTTT. The chain is built from TRBV14 and TRBJ2-3; no clear D. The CDR3 runs 15 residues. Trimming removed 4 bases at V and 2 bases at J, with 13 bases between. Germline values: CDR1 SGHDN, CDR2 FVKESK.

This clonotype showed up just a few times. This chain's CDR3 is CASSPGGRIGAFF. In DNA form, the CDR3 reads TGTGCCAGCAGCCCCGGAGGGCGGATTGGCGCTTTCTTT. The chain has TRBV5-4 and TRBJ1-1; D not resolved. The CDR3 runs to 13 residues. Germline CDR1 SGHNT, CDR2 YYREEE (reference sequence). Trimming took off 4 bases at V and 11 bases at J, with 18 bases between the two ends.

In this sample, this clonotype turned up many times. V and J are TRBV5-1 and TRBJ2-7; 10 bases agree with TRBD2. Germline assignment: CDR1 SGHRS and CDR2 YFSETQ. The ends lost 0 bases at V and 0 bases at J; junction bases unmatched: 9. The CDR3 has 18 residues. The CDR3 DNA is TGCGCCAGCAGCTTGGGTCTAGCGGGAGCCGGGGGCTCCTACGAGCAGTACTTC. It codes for CASSLGLAGAGGSYEQYF.

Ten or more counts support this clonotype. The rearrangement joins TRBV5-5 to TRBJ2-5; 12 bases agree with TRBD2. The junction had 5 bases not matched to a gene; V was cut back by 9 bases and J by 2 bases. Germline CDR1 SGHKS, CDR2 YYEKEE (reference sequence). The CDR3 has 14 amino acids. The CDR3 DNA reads TGTGCCACCGCTAGCGGGAGGGGTCAAGAGACCCAGTACTTC. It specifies CATASGRGQETQYF. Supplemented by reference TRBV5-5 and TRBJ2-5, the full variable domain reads DAGVTQSPTHLIKTRGQQVTLRCSPISGHKSVSWYQQVLGQGPQFIFQYYEKEERGRGNFPDRFSARQFPNYSSELNVNALLLGDSALYLCATASGRGQETQYFGPGTRLLVL.

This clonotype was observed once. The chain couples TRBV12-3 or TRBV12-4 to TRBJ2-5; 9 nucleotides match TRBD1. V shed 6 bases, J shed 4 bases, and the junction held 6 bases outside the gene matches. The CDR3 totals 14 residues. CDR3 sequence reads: CASREGQGGETQYF. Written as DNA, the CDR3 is TGTGCCAGCAGGGAGGGACAGGGTGGAGAGACCCAGTACTTC.

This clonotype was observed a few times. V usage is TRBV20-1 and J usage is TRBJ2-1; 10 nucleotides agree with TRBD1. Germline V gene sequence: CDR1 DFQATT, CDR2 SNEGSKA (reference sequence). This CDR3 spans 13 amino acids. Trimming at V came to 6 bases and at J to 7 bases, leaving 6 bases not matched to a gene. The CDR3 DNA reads TGCAGTGCACCGAGACAGGGGGCGAATGAGCAGTTCTTC. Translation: CSAPRQGANEQFF.

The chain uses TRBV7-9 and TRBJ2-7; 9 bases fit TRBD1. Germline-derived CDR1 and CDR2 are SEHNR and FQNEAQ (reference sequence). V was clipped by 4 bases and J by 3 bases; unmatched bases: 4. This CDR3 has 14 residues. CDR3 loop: CASSSGDRVYEQYF. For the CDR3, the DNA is TGTGCCAGCAGCTCAGGGGACAGGGTCTACGAGCAGTACTTC.

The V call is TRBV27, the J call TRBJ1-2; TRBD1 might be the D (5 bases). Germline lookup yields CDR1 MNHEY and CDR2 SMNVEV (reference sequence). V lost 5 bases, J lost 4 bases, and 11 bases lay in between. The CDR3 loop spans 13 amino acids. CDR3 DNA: TGTGCCAGCAGTCCCGAGGGGATCTATGGCTACACCTTC. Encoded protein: CASSPEGIYGYTF.

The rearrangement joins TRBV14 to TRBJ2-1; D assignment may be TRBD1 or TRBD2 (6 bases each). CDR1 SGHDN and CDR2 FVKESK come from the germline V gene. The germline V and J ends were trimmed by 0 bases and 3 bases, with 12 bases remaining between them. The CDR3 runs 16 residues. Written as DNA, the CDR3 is TGTGCCAGCAGCCAAGATATGGGGGGCTTCTACAATGAGCAGTTCTTC. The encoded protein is CASSQDMGGFYNEQFF.